Reported below is one TCR beta chain. The germline CDR1 and CDR2 sequences are SEHNR and FQNEAQ (reference sequence). Trimming took 3 bases from V and 4 from J, leaving 6 bases between them. The CDR3 runs to 12 residues. Sequencing was designed to attain a depth spanning 1 in 200,000 to 1 in 1 million T cells. Profiled with immunoSEQ multiplex PCR; TCRdb holds only in-frame clones, not every one. The sample lists roughly 250,000 clones, under 80% occurring once. The data derive from a study of cytotoxic CD8 clonotypes in ibrutinib-treated CLL. Frozen PBMC stocks contributed around 2 micrograms of genomic DNA to the TCR beta libraries.

Specimen: PBMCs, collected after 24 months of ibrutinib treatment. The receptor's source is a human donor with chronic lymphocytic leukemia. This chain links TRBV7-9 with TRBJ2-5; no clear D gene. The CDR3 reads CASSFSGETQYF. CDR3 nucleotide sequence: TGTGCCAGCAGCTTCTCCGGAGAGACCCAGTACTTC.